The following is a T cell receptor beta chain sequence with its context. Its specificity is unknown. It was with 60 Vbeta and 13 Jbeta primers that the PCR ran. The assay was immunoSEQ multiplex PCR, and TCRdb's table has in-frame clones only and misses some. The sample includes some 110,000 clones, 75% to 85% of them seen just once. The germline V gene encodes CDR1 SGHRS and CDR2 YFSETQ. V was pared by 0 bases and J by 7 bases, with 16 bases between. This CDR3 is 16 amino acids long. The data were taken from a study of cytomegalovirus exposure and HLA in healthy donors. Study-level points and caveats: Among the sequence variants, a highly shared cluster was likely an artifact of sequencing. The productive fraction for most TCR beta V segments was about 87% or about 30% in an earlier analysis. Researchers reported in a later analysis that a missense DCLRE1C variant was tied to TCR beta V- and J-gene trimming. Most of the CMV-associated TCR beta chains (in a later analysis) appeared to be HLA-restricted.

The chain couples TRBV5-1 to TRBJ1-4, with D perhaps TRBD1 (6 bases). The sample taken for sequencing was PBMCs. This clonotype originated in a man aged 35 to 55 in good health and CMV-seronegative. The CDR3 DNA is TGCGCCAGCAGCTTGGGGGCACTCATAGGGGGTGAAAAACTGTTTTTT. It is translated as CASSLGALIGGEKLFF. The whole variable domain, remainder taken from reference TRBV5-1 and TRBJ1-4, is KAGVTQTPRYLIKTRGQQVTLSCSPISGHRSVSWYQQTPGQGLQFLFEYFSETQRNKGNFPGRFSGRQFSNSRSEMNVSTLELGDSALYLCASSLGALIGGEKLFFGSGTQLSVL.